These 13 T cell receptor beta chains came from one sample sequenced in a study of T-cell reconstitution after alpha-beta-depleted transplantation in children (dated by TCRdb to 2015 to 2016). Library preparation used PCR. The sequencing machine was an Illumina HiSeq 2500. To normalize quantification of the TCRbeta repertoire, the TCR libraries were built with molecular barcoding that relied on unique molecular identifiers. TCRdb applied fastp at Q25 and MiXCR to the public reads, then kept only in-frame beta chains. Under each unique CDR3 protein, matching rows form one entry showing the most common genes and DNA. The sample has about 540,000 distinct CDR3 sequences on record, approximately 20% of them singletons. About 3.1% of the sample is taken by the ten largest. The source material was PBMCs from the stem cell graft donor, sampled from the stem cell graft. The receptors stem from a human donor who donated a stem cell graft to a child with acute lymphoblastic leukemia.

This clonotype occurred a few times. This CDR3 is CSVGDRKRNTIYF. The CDR3 DNA is TGCAGCGTTGGAGACAGGAAACGAAACACCATATATTTT. The rearrangement joins TRBV29-1 to TRBJ1-3, with D perhaps matching TRBD1 (6 bases). V was cut by 4 bases and J by 5 bases, with 12 bases left in between. The CDR3 runs to 13 residues. Germline V gene lookup returns CDR1 SQVTM and CDR2 ANQGSEA.

The V call is TRBV7-2, the J call TRBJ2-3, with 12 bases that match TRBD2. V shed 6 bases and J 6 bases; nucleotides not matched to a gene: 10. From germline, CDR1 is SGHTA and CDR2 FQGNSA. The CDR3 is 16 amino acids. The CDR3 loop reads CASSPSYLAGGDTQYF. In DNA, the CDR3 is TGTGCCAGCAGTCCCTCCTATCTAGCGGGAGGGGATACGCAGTATTTT.

This clonotype was counted between two and nine times. J is TRBJ1-1 and V is TRBV15, with D hard to call. The V gene's germline CDR1 is LNHNV and CDR2 YYDKDF (reference sequence). Trimming took 8 bases from V and 1 from J, leaving 5 bases between them. The CDR3 extends over 11 amino acids. In DNA, the CDR3 is TGTGCCACCTACTCGAACACTGAAGCTTTCTTT. Translation gives CATYSNTEAFF.

This clonotype was counted at least ten times. The chain has TRBV20-1 and TRBJ2-7; 8 nucleotides agree with TRBD1. The CDR3 has 15 amino acids. From germline, CDR1 is DFQATT and CDR2 SNEGSKA (reference sequence). Losses at the gene ends were 3 bases for V and 3 bases for J; bases not matched to a gene: 10. The CDR3 DNA sequence: TGCAGTGCTAGGCAACCGGACAGGGCCTTCTACGAGCAGTACTTC. It specifies CSARQPDRAFYEQYF.

This clonotype came up a few times. This chain links TRBV12-3 or TRBV12-4 with TRBJ1-2; D call uncertain. The CDR3 contains 13 residues. The ends were cut back, 6 bases at V and 3 bases at J, with 11 bases in the middle. As DNA, the CDR3 is TGTGCCAGCAGGCCTAGCGTGGACTATGGCTACACCTTC. Amino acids: CASRPSVDYGYTF.

The table lists this clonotype with a few counts. The rearrangement links TRBV12-3 or TRBV12-4 to TRBJ2-5; D call uncertain. The CDR3 consists of 14 residues. CDR3: CATLRRAFQETQYF. The CDR3 nucleotides are TGTGCGACCTTGCGACGGGCCTTCCAAGAGACCCAGTACTTC.

This clonotype has a handful of counts. The J gene is TRBJ2-5, the V gene TRBV5-1; 8 positions agree with TRBD1. Germline trimming cut 4 bases from V and 4 bases from J; bases unmatched to any gene: 24. The germline gives CDR1 SGHRS, CDR2 YFSETQ. The CDR3 contains 20 residues. CDR3: CASSQARQGPYYPFRETQYF. In nucleotides, the CDR3 is TGCGCCAGCAGCCAAGCCCGACAGGGGCCCTACTACCCTTTCCGAGAGACCCAGTACTTC.

The chain employs TRBV10-3 and TRBJ2-1; 9 nucleotides line up with TRBD1. With 3 bases clipped from V and 1 base from J, the junction kept 4 bases outside the gene matches. Germline V lookup: CDR1 ENHRY, CDR2 SYGVKD. There are 16 residues in the CDR3. DNA for the CDR3: TGTGCCATCAGTGATACAGGGGGCGCTTCCTACAATGAGCAGTTCTTC. It is translated as CAISDTGGASYNEQFF.

The J gene is TRBJ1-2, the V gene TRBV5-1; 7 nucleotides agree with TRBD1. The CDR3 covers 16 residues. Looked up from germline, CDR1 is SGHRS and CDR2 is YFSETQ. Germline trimming cut 4 bases from V and 4 bases from J; bases unmatched to any gene: 13. The CDR3 bases are TGCGCCAGCAGCGGGGGGCACAACAGGGGCGGCTATGGCTACACCTTC. Translated, it gives CASSGGHNRGGYGYTF.

This clonotype was counted a few times. The chain has TRBV6-5 and TRBJ2-1, with 8 bases identical to TRBD2. The junction had 13 bases not matched to a gene; V was cut back by 4 bases and J by 5 bases. Germline CDR1 and CDR2: MNHEY and SVGAGI. The CDR3 is 17 residues long. The DNA of the CDR3 is TGTGCCAGCAGTTGGTCCCCGGCGGGGGGCGTGAACAATGAGCAGTTCTTC. It translates to CASSWSPAGGVNNEQFF.

The V call is TRBV19, the J call TRBJ1-3; D not certain. This CDR3 region has 17 residues. The V gene lost 1 base and the J gene lost 0 bases, with 13 bases spanning the gap. CDR1 and CDR2 (germline): LNHDA, SQIVND (reference sequence). The CDR3 DNA follows: TGTGCCAGTAGTATAGCCGGCAGCCCAGTCTCTGGAAACACCATATATTTT. Protein product: CASSIAGSPVSGNTIYF.

Note on this clonotype: The junction does not match germline at one end; this may be a read error. The rearrangement joins TRBV5-1 to TRBJ1-5, with D tentatively TRBD1 (6 bases). The germline CDR1 and CDR2 sequences are SGHRS and YFSETQ. The CDR3 is 17 residues long. The CDR3 DNA sequence: TGCGCCAGCAGCTTGGGCCCCGCAGGGGCCTCCAATCAGCCCCAGCATTTC. This codes for CASSLGPAGASNQPQHF.

The V call is TRBV14, the J call TRBJ2-7; D is possibly TRBD2 (6 bases). V was pared by 1 base and J by 4 bases, with 11 bases between. Germline CDR1 SGHDN, CDR2 FVKESK. The CDR3 covers 14 residues. The DNA of the CDR3 is TGTGCCAGCAGCCAAGCCCGGGGAGGTTACGAGCAGTACTTC. Amino acids: CASSQARGGYEQYF.